Following are 9 T cell receptor beta chains from one sample sequenced in a study of T cell responses to AZD1222 COVID-19 vaccine. The method was immunoSEQ multiplex PCR; TCRdb's version includes in-frame clones alone and lacks a portion of them. The sample includes around 160,000 clones, around 94% of them seen just once. The sequencing here drew on peripheral blood, taken on day 0 of AZD1222 vaccination. Every receptor here comes from an adult in good health.

This clone was counted a few times. The chain is built from TRBV6-4 and TRBJ2-2; TRBD1 matches 10 bases. The CDR3 consists of 17 residues. CDR1 and CDR2 from the germline V gene are MRHNA and SNTAGT. With 8 bases clipped from V and 0 bases from J, the junction kept 9 bases outside the gene matches. CDR3 in DNA: TGTGCCAGCTCCCGGGACAGGGGCTATACGAACACCGGGGAGCTGTTTTTT. Its protein product is CASSRDRGYTNTGELFF.

The chain has TRBV6-4 and TRBJ2-2, with 11 nucleotides matching TRBD2. Germline CDR1 and CDR2: MRHNA and SNTAGT. This CDR3 spans 14 amino acids. Losses at the gene ends were 6 bases for V and 3 bases for J; bases not matched to a gene: 0. CDR3 amino acids: CASRLAGDTGELFF. The CDR3 DNA reads as TGTGCCAGCAGACTAGCGGGAGACACCGGGGAGCTGTTTTTT.

The gene calls are TRBV12-3 or TRBV12-4 and TRBJ1-2; no clear D gene. V dropped 4 bases and J dropped 4 bases, with 4 bases sitting between them. The CDR3 covers 11 residues. CDR3 in amino acids: CASSSAYGYTF. The CDR3 bases are TGTGCCAGCAGTTCCGCCTATGGCTACACCTTC.

The chain is built from TRBV5-4 and TRBJ2-2; D gene ambiguous. CDR3 length equals 13 residues. Germline values: CDR1 SGHNT, CDR2 YYREEE (reference sequence). V dropped 3 bases and J dropped 4 bases, with 7 bases sitting between them. The CDR3 is CASSWKLTGELFF. The CDR3, as DNA: TGTGCCAGCAGCTGGAAGCTCACCGGGGAGCTGTTTTTT.

The chain has TRBV14 and TRBJ2-1; D possibly corresponds to TRBD1 (5 bases). Germline-derived CDR1 and CDR2 are SGHDN and FVKESK. Trimming left V 4 bases short and J 9 bases short, with 13 bases between. This CDR3 has 13 residues. CDR3 residues: CASSPRSGFEQFF. The DNA of the CDR3 is TGTGCCAGCAGCCCCCGTTCAGGGTTTGAGCAGTTCTTC.

CDR3 residues: CASSVPTRDRYEQYF. CDR3 coding DNA: TGTGCCAGCAGCGTACCTACCCGGGACAGGTACGAGCAGTACTTC. This chain joins TRBV9 and TRBJ2-7; 8 positions match TRBD1. The V segment lost 1 base and the J segment 4 bases; nucleotides outside the gene matches: 7. Germline CDR1 reads SGDLS; CDR2 reads YYNGEE. The CDR3 covers 15 residues.

This rearrangement joins TRBV6-5 to TRBJ1-5; 8 bases agree with TRBD1. V was clipped by 7 bases and J by 6 bases; unmatched bases: 2. In germline, CDR1 is MNHEY, CDR2 SVGAGI. The CDR3 has 12 residues. This CDR3 reads CASTTGGQPQHF. The CDR3 DNA follows: TGTGCCAGCACTACAGGGGGTCAGCCCCAGCATTTT.

CDR3 DNA: TGTGCTAGTGGCCCCGGACAGGGAGATAACTATGGCTACACCTTC. It specifies CASGPGQGDNYGYTF. The chain links TRBV12-5 to TRBJ1-2; 8 bases line up with TRBD1. Germline CDR1 and CDR2: LGHNT and FRNRAP. V shed 6 bases and J 1 base; nucleotides not matched to a gene: 7. This CDR3 region has 15 residues.

V usage is TRBV9 and J usage is TRBJ2-1, with 9 positions matching TRBD2. CDR1 and CDR2 (germline): SGDLS, YYNGEE. V lost 3 bases, J lost 0 bases, and 1 base stayed unmatched. The CDR3 has 15 amino acids. CDR3 nucleotide sequence: TGTGCCAGCAGCGGTAGCGGGAGCTCCTACAATGAGCAGTTCTTC. Protein product: CASSGSGSSYNEQFF.